Below are 25 T cell receptor beta chains sequenced from a single sample in a study of blood T cell repertoires in COVID-19. The data were produced by immunoSEQ multiplex PCR, yet TCRdb's version contains in-frame clones alone and is incomplete. The table lists around 100,000 clones, over 70% of them singletons. The sequenced sample consisted of peripheral blood. These receptors all come from a man older than 75 with acute or convalescent COVID-19.

V is TRBV30 and J is TRBJ1-5; no clear D. Germline CDR1 and CDR2: GTSNPN and SVGIG (reference sequence). The V and J ends lost 2 bases and 1 base respectively, with 15 bases between them. CDR3 size: 16 residues. The CDR3 DNA is TGTGCCTGGAGTTCTTACGACCGGGTCAGCAATCAGCCCCAGCATTTT. Residues: CAWSSYDRVSNQPQHF.

The V and J genes are TRBV2 and TRBJ2-5; tentatively, D is TRBD2 (5 bases). V lost 7 bases and J lost 2, with 17 bases in between. Germline CDR1 reads SNHLY; CDR2 reads FYNNEI. The CDR3 is 15 residues long. CDR3 coding DNA: TGTGCCAGCACAGAATGGGGAGTAGAACAAGAGACCCAGTACTTC. It yields the protein CASTEWGVEQETQYF.

This clone appeared once. V usage is TRBV5-4 and J usage is TRBJ2-7; TRBD1 might be the D (5 bases). V was shortened by 0 bases and J by 3 bases, with 13 bases between the two germline ends. The CDR3 is 15 residues long. Germline CDR1 reads SGHNT; CDR2 reads YYREEE (reference sequence). The CDR3 DNA reads TGTGCCAGCAGCTTGGGGGGCTTGGAACTCTACGAGCAGTACTTC. Protein product: CASSLGGLELYEQYF.

V is TRBV11-2 and J is TRBJ1-1; D call uncertain. CDR1 SGHAT and CDR2 FQNNGV come from the germline V gene. The CDR3 covers 14 residues. The V end was cut by 4 bases, the J end by 6 bases, with 15 bases between. Here the CDR3 DNA reads TGTGCCAGCAGCTCGTTCCAGGTAGGCGCTGAAGCTTTCTTT. Translated: CASSSFQVGAEAFF.

This rearrangement joins TRBV27 to TRBJ1-2; TRBD1 is a possible D gene (5 bases). Germline V lookup: CDR1 MNHEY, CDR2 SMNVEV (reference sequence). Trimming left V 6 bases short and J 2 bases short, with 13 bases between. The CDR3 totals 14 residues. As DNA, the CDR3 is TGTGCCAGCAGCCTTGGGGGGAAGAACTATGGCTACACCTTC. Protein sequence: CASSLGGKNYGYTF.

This clone was counted a few times. The gene calls are TRBV30 and TRBJ2-7, with 9 positions matching TRBD1. The CDR3 covers 14 residues. Germline values: CDR1 GTSNPN, CDR2 SVGIG (reference sequence). Trimming at V came to 4 bases and at J to 2 bases, leaving 6 bases not matched to a gene. CDR3 loop: CAWNAGTGTYEQYF. The CDR3 DNA reads TGTGCCTGGAACGCCGGGACAGGGACCTACGAGCAGTACTTC.

The J gene is TRBJ2-7, the V gene TRBV18; 7 bases fit TRBD1. The CDR3 contains 14 residues. V lost 2 bases, J lost 4 bases, and 5 bases stayed unmatched. Germline CDR1 KGHSH, CDR2 LQKENI. The CDR3 DNA reads TGTGCCAGCTCACCAGGTCCAGGGGGATACGAGCAGTACTTC. Its translation is CASSPGPGGYEQYF.

This rearrangement joins TRBV5-1 to TRBJ2-5; 9 positions match TRBD1. This CDR3 is 15 amino acids long. Germline V gives CDR1 SGHRS, CDR2 YFSETQ. V dropped 4 bases and J dropped 4; count of bases not matched to a gene: 8. CDR3: CASSPGTGWGETQYF. The DNA of the CDR3 is TGCGCCAGCAGCCCCGGGACAGGGTGGGGAGAGACCCAGTACTTC.

The chain recombines TRBV6-2 or TRBV6-3 with TRBJ1-5; perhaps TRBD1 as D (5 bases). Germline assignment: CDR1 MNHEY and CDR2 SVGEGT. Trimming stripped 2 bases from V and 6 bases from J, with 17 bases between. This CDR3 is built from 16 residues. This CDR3 reads CASSYHATGPGQPQHF. CDR3 coding DNA: TGTGCCAGCAGTTACCACGCCACAGGTCCCGGTCAGCCCCAGCATTTT.

The rearrangement joins TRBV2 to TRBJ1-4; 9 nucleotides line up with TRBD1. Germline CDR1 and CDR2: SNHLY and FYNNEI. The V and J ends lost 6 bases and 7 bases, in that order; junction bases with no gene match: 3. This CDR3 has 13 amino acids. CDR3 DNA sequence: TGTGCCAGCAGACCGACAGGGGGTGAAAAACTGTTTTTT. This codes for CASRPTGGEKLFF.

The count of this clone is one. The identical CDR3 is also encoded by other nucleotide sequences in the sample. The chain is built from TRBV5-1 and TRBJ1-4, with a possible D match to TRBD1 (6 bases). The V gene lost 0 bases and the J gene lost 8 bases, with 11 bases spanning the gap. The CDR3 contains 14 residues. From germline, CDR1 is SGHRS and CDR2 YFSETQ. The CDR3 protein is CASSLGGLGEKLFF. CDR3 coding DNA: TGCGCCAGCAGCTTGGGGGGGCTTGGGGAAAAACTGTTTTTT.

The genes are TRBV18 and TRBJ1-6, with TRBD1 matching 8 bases. The CDR3 has 14 amino acids. The trim removed 6 bases at V and 10 bases at J, leaving 8 bases unmatched. Germline-derived CDR1 and CDR2 are KGHSH and LQKENI. The CDR3 is CASSADRGQSPLHF. Here the CDR3 DNA reads TGTGCCAGCTCGGCCGACAGGGGTCAATCACCCCTCCACTTT.

CDR3 loop: CSASLLGQVAFF. The CDR3 bases are TGCAGTGCTAGTTTACTCGGACAGGTAGCTTTCTTT. The chain employs TRBV20-1 and TRBJ1-1; 7 bases match TRBD1. The length of the CDR3 is 12 residues. CDR1 and CDR2 from the germline V gene are DFQATT and SNEGSKA (reference sequence). V trimming: 3 bases; J trimming: 10 bases; junction bases outside the gene matches: 8.

The chain uses TRBV6-5 and TRBJ1-1; TRBD1 is a possible D gene (5 bases). V shed 7 bases and J shed 10 bases, with 25 bases lying between them. The CDR3 consists of 15 residues. Germline loops: CDR1 MNHEY, CDR2 SVGAGI. The CDR3, as DNA: TGTGCCAGCACCTCAATGGGGGGGGTACTCCCAGGAGCTTTCTTT. Amino acid sequence: CASTSMGGVLPGAFF.

The table lists this clone with a few counts. V is TRBV10-3 and J is TRBJ1-6; D may be TRBD1 (5 bases). From germline, CDR1 is ENHRY and CDR2 SYGVKD. This CDR3 comprises 16 residues. Trimming left V 4 bases short and J 10 bases short, with 20 bases between. The CDR3 protein is CAISGSGSAGKSPLHF. The CDR3, as DNA: TGTGCCATCAGTGGATCAGGGTCGGCGGGAAAGTCACCCCTCCACTTT.

V gene TRBV5-1 combines with J gene TRBJ1-1; unclear D gene. This CDR3 has 15 residues. The V gene lost 4 bases and the J gene lost 3 bases, with 16 bases spanning the gap. In germline, CDR1 is SGHRS, CDR2 YFSETQ. CDR3 in DNA: TGCGCCAGCAGCCCGGGAGGCGTGTGGGACACTGAAGCTTTCTTT. It encodes CASSPGGVWDTEAFF.

V gene TRBV6-5 combines with J gene TRBJ1-1; tentatively, D is TRBD1 (6 bases). Germline CDR1 reads MNHEY; CDR2 reads SVGAGI. The CDR3 is made up of 13 amino acids. The ends were cut back, 6 bases at V and 1 base at J, with 9 bases in the middle. CDR3: CASSPQGNTEAFF. The CDR3 DNA reads TGTGCCAGCAGCCCACAGGGGAACACTGAAGCTTTCTTT.

The CDR3 sequence is CASSGQGYEQYF. DNA of the CDR3: TGTGCCAGTAGTGGACAGGGCTACGAGCAGTACTTC. J is TRBJ2-7 and V is TRBV19, with 8 positions matching TRBD1. V trimming: 5 bases; J trimming: 3 bases; junction bases outside the gene matches: 0. The length of the CDR3 is 12 residues. Germline CDR1 and CDR2: LNHDA and SQIVND (reference sequence).

This rearrangement joins TRBV6-1 to TRBJ2-3; D possibly corresponds to TRBD1 (6 bases). Trimming took off 3 bases at V and 0 bases at J, with 10 bases between the two ends. The CDR3 has 15 amino acids. The germline gives CDR1 MNHNS, CDR2 SASEGT. CDR3 sequence reads: CASSDRGTSTDTQYF. The CDR3 DNA reads as TGTGCCAGCAGTGACAGGGGCACTAGCACAGATACGCAGTATTTT.

Only one count was recorded for this clone. The genes are TRBV19 and TRBJ2-4, with 10 nucleotides matching TRBD2. CDR3 length: 17 amino acids. The trim removed 1 base at V and 1 base at J, leaving 4 bases unmatched. CDR1 LNHDA and CDR2 SQIVND come from the germline V gene (reference sequence). CDR3: CASSIGTSGEAKNIQYF. DNA for the CDR3: TGTGCCAGTAGTATAGGAACTAGCGGGGAGGCCAAAAACATTCAGTACTTC.

V is TRBV29-1 and J is TRBJ2-1; 8 bases align to TRBD2. Germline-derived CDR1 and CDR2 are SQVTM and ANQGSEA. The V segment lost 3 bases and the J segment 3 bases; nucleotides outside the gene matches: 4. This CDR3 has 14 residues. The CDR3 nucleotides are TGCAGCGTTGATAGGACTAGCAGCTACAATGAGCAGTTCTTC. This sequence encodes CSVDRTSSYNEQFF.

The V call is TRBV6-6, the J call TRBJ2-3, with 8 bases aligning to TRBD2. Germline V gives CDR1 MNHNY, CDR2 SVGAGI (reference sequence). The CDR3 has 13 residues. Germline trimming cut 5 bases from V and 6 bases from J; bases unmatched to any gene: 4. This chain's CDR3 is CASSSPGGDTQYF. The CDR3 DNA reads TGTGCCAGCAGTAGCCCGGGGGGGGATACGCAGTATTTT.

The rearrangement links TRBV6-4 to TRBJ2-1, with TRBD1 matching over 12 bases. This CDR3 spans 14 amino acids. The V gene's germline CDR1 is MRHNA and CDR2 SNTAGT. V lost 5 bases and J lost 8; bases outside the gene matches: 4. CDR3 sequence: CASSSGQGADEQFF. The CDR3 nucleotides are TGTGCCAGCAGTTCGGGACAGGGGGCCGATGAGCAGTTCTTC.

This clone was counted only a few times. The chain recombines TRBV19 with TRBJ2-3, with 9 bases lining up with TRBD1. The CDR3 totals 14 residues. With V trimmed by 4 bases and J by 9 bases, 8 bases remained unmatched. Germline lookup yields CDR1 LNHDA and CDR2 SQIVND (reference sequence). The CDR3 DNA reads TGTGCCAGTAGTAAGACAGGGGGGCCCCTAACGCAGTATTTT. Protein: CASSKTGGPLTQYF.

The rearrangement links TRBV7-9 to TRBJ1-2, with TRBD1 matching 11 bases. Germline-derived CDR1 and CDR2 are SEHNR and FQNEAQ (reference sequence). The CDR3 runs 15 residues. With 5 bases clipped from V and 8 bases from J, the junction kept 10 bases outside the gene matches. The CDR3 region is CASSVGDRGGRGYTF. CDR3 coding DNA: TGTGCCAGCAGCGTAGGGGACAGGGGGGGAAGAGGCTACACCTTC. Complete variable domain (other parts from reference TRBV7-9 and TRBJ1-2): DTGVSQNPRHKITKRGQNVTFRCDPISEHNRLYWYRQTLGQGPEFLTYFQNEAQLEKSRLLSDRFSAERPKGSFSTLEIQRTEQGDSAMYLCASSVGDRGGRGYTFGSGTRLTVV.